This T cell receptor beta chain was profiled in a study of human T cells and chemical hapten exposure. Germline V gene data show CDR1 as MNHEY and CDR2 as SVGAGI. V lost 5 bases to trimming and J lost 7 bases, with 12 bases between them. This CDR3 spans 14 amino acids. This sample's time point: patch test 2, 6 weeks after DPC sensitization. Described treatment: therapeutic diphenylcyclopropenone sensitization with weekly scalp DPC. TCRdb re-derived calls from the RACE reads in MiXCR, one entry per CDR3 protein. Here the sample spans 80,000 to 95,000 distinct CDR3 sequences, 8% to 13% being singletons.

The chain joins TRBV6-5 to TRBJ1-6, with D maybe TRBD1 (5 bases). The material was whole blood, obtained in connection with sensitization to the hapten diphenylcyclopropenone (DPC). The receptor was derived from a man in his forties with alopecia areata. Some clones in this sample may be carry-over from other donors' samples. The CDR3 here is CASSRDVMNSPLHF. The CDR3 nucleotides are TGTGCCAGCAGTCGGGACGTTATGAATTCACCCCTCCACTTT.